These 12 T cell receptor beta chains were sequenced from one sample in a study of radiotherapy plus CTLA-4 blockade in lung cancer (dated by TCRdb to about 2018). The library was made by the immunoSEQ multiplex PCR assay. This immuneACCESS table, as held by TCRdb, lists in-frame sequences with V and J called but not all clones. Of the missing ones, under half trace to an unresolved V gene in checked studies; the others have no known cause. This sample gives 40,000 or so clones in total; over 70% of them show up just once. Together, the top ten hold around 9% of the sample. Sequencing used peripheral blood, obtained from a patient treated with radiotherapy plus ipilimumab. The receptors come from a human donor with non-small cell lung cancer who had stable disease on radiotherapy plus ipilimumab.

The chain uses TRBV5-5 and TRBJ1-2, with 8 bases that match TRBD1. V shed 0 bases, J shed 4 bases, and the junction held 2 bases outside the gene matches. The germline CDR1 and CDR2 sequences are SGHKS and YYEKEE (reference sequence). The CDR3 totals 14 residues. This CDR3 is CASSLGGQGYGYTF. The DNA for the CDR3 is TGTGCCAGCAGCTTGGGCGGACAGGGCTATGGCTACACCTTC.

This chain links TRBV5-4 with TRBJ1-6; D is perhaps TRBD1 (5 bases). Trimming removed 0 bases from V and 3 bases from J, with 7 bases in between. The CDR3 runs 15 residues. From germline, CDR1 is SGHNT and CDR2 YYREEE (reference sequence). CDR3 residues: CASSLVGVYNSPLHF. CDR3 DNA sequence: TGTGCCAGCAGCTTGGTGGGGGTCTATAATTCACCCCTCCACTTT.

This clone was recorded a few times. The CDR3 region is CASSPDPQREKLFF. DNA of the CDR3: TGTGCCAGTAGTCCGGACCCCCAGAGAGAAAAACTGTTTTTT. The V call is TRBV19, the J call TRBJ1-4; unclear D gene. There are 14 residues in the CDR3. V dropped 5 bases and J dropped 8 bases, with 15 bases sitting between them. From germline, CDR1 is LNHDA and CDR2 SQIVND (reference sequence).

This chain links TRBV6-5 with TRBJ2-5; TRBD2 matches at 11 bases. V gave up 2 bases and J gave up 4 bases; unmatched junction bases: 3. The CDR3 is 15 amino acids. CDR1 is MNHEY and CDR2 is SVGAGI in the germline V gene. The CDR3 region has the DNA TGTGCCAGCAGTTACGTAGCGGGGGGGCGAGAGACCCAGTACTTC. Protein sequence: CASSYVAGGRETQYF.

The rearrangement uses TRBV14 and TRBJ2-3; TRBD1 matches at 9 bases. The germline V gene has CDR1 SGHDN and CDR2 FVKESK. This CDR3 spans 16 amino acids. The V segment lost 2 bases and the J segment 2 bases; nucleotides outside the gene matches: 5. Here the CDR3 reads CASSQTGTGNTDTQYF. CDR3 nucleotides: TGTGCCAGCAGCCAAACCGGGACAGGGAACACAGATACGCAGTATTTT. The whole variable domain, remainder taken from reference TRBV14 and TRBJ2-3, is EAGVTQFPSHSVIEKGQTVTLRCDPISGHDNLYWYRRVMGKEIKFLLHFVKESKQDESGMPNNRFLAERTGGTYSTLKVQPAELEDSGVYFCASSQTGTGNTDTQYFGPGTRLTVL.

This clone was observed a few times. The CDR3 sequence: CASSRGGATDTQYF. CDR3 sequence (DNA): TGTGCCAGCAGTCGAGGGGGAGCCACAGATACGCAGTATTTT. The V and J genes are TRBV2 and TRBJ2-3; D is possibly TRBD1 (6 bases). CDR1 and CDR2 (germline): SNHLY, FYNNEI. The CDR3 consists of 14 residues. V lost 5 bases and J 2 bases, leaving 11 bases between the germline ends.

The V gene is TRBV27, the J gene TRBJ2-1; weak D call: TRBD2 (7 bases). Per the germline V gene, CDR1 is MNHEY and CDR2 is SMNVEV (reference sequence). The CDR3 covers 16 residues. V lost 7 bases to trimming and J lost 4 bases, with 20 bases between them. In nucleotides, the CDR3 is TGTGCCAGCACCCTCAAGGGCGGGGGCCGGTACAATGAGCAGTTCTTC. Translated, it gives CASTLKGGGRYNEQFF.

This clone was seen a handful of times. This chain connects TRBV20-1 to TRBJ1-1; no clear D. CDR1 is DFQATT and CDR2 is SNEGSKA in the germline V gene (reference sequence). CDR3 length: 11 residues. V lost 3 bases and J 5 bases, leaving 7 bases between the germline ends. The CDR3 spells CSARKGTEAFF. DNA for the CDR3: TGCAGTGCTAGGAAGGGTACTGAAGCTTTCTTT.

Remarks on this clone: Other DNA sequences in the same sample also yield this CDR3. V and J are TRBV18 and TRBJ1-2; no clear D gene. Germline V gene sequence: CDR1 KGHSH, CDR2 LQKENI. With 2 bases removed from V and 2 bases from J, the gap between germline ends came to 6 bases. The CDR3 is made up of 13 amino acids. CDR3 loop: CASSPKENYGYTF. CDR3 in DNA: TGTGCCAGCTCACCAAAGGAAAACTATGGCTACACCTTC.

As concerns this clone: This specimen includes other DNA sequences encoding the same CDR3. The J gene is TRBJ1-5, the V gene TRBV18; D is possibly TRBD1 (6 bases). The germline V and J ends were trimmed by 6 bases and 5 bases, with 14 bases remaining between them. The CDR3 loop spans 14 amino acids. Germline CDR1 is KGHSH and CDR2 is LQKENI. The CDR3 spells CASSRGRQDQPQHF. The CDR3 region has the DNA TGTGCCAGCTCCCGGGGGAGACAGGATCAGCCCCAGCATTTT. Combining the CDR3 with reference TRBV18 and TRBJ1-5 gives the whole variable domain NAGVMQNPRHLVRRRGQEARLRCSPMKGHSHVYWYRQLPEEGLKFMVYLQKENIIDESGMPKERFSAEFPKEGPSILRIQQVVRGDSAAYFCASSRGRQDQPQHFGDGTRLSIL.

The rearrangement links TRBV10-3 to TRBJ2-1; TRBD1 matches 8 bases. The germline CDR1 and CDR2 sequences are ENHRY and SYGVKD. The ends lost 2 bases at V and 8 bases at J; junction bases unmatched: 8. The CDR3 has 15 amino acids. CDR3 in DNA: TGTGCCATCAGTGAGGTCAGGACAGGGAACCATGAGCAGTTCTTC. Protein sequence: CAISEVRTGNHEQFF.

The CDR3 here is CASSIGGLGQETQYF. CDR3 nucleotide sequence: TGTGCCAGTAGTATAGGGGGACTGGGACAAGAGACCCAGTACTTC. This sequence joins TRBV19 and TRBJ2-5, with D possibly being TRBD2 (6 bases). V was shortened by 1 base and J by 2 bases, with 11 bases between the two germline ends. Germline-derived CDR1 and CDR2 are LNHDA and SQIVND (reference sequence). The CDR3 totals 15 residues.